Sequencing of this T cell receptor (beta chain) was carried out in a study of beta chain features in type 1 diabetes (dated by TCRdb to between 2017 and 2018). At the level of the whole study: Mean age, gender distribution, total cell number and subset yield did not differ between patients and healthy donors. A total of roughly 100 million sorted cells were examined across all samples, and a strong correlation was observed between cell number per subset and RNA yield. The study compared TCRB repertoires of sorted circulating CD4+ T cell subsets between recently diagnosed type 1 diabetes patients and matched healthy donors. Regulatory and stem cell-like memory subsets were isolated from only 8 patients and about eight healthy donors, whereas naive and central memory subsets came from all 30 or so donors.

All of the isolated RNA was reverse transcribed with the High Capacity cDNA Reverse Transcription Kit, so expressed TCRB transcripts were sequenced. Naive, central memory and regulatory T cell samples underwent deep immunoSEQ sequencing, averaging around 3.7 million total reads per sample. Sorted cells were lysed in RLT buffer, and RNA was extracted using DNase-treated RNeasy Micro or Mini kits according to cell number. Each cell subset was processed on its own to prevent cross-contamination, while patient and healthy donor samples were processed together. Using the immunoSEQ multiplex PCR, TCRB sequences were amplified from cDNA into 87-bp fragments spanning the CDR3 region. Sequencing of the amplicons was done on the Illumina HiSeq platform. In the source study's methods: PCR bias was computationally corrected using synthetic template baselines, reads within Hamming distance 2 were collapsed, and singletons that could not be merged were discarded. Reads were aligned to IMGT to assign V, D and J genes, CDR3 length, and insertions or deletions at six rearrangement sites. Clonotype counts were normalized to sorted cell number within each subset before computing true diversity and Gini coefficients with the tcR R package. The overlap coefficient, calculated on TCRB nucleotide sequences, was used to quantify repertoire sharing. Out-of-frame TCRB sequences from naive cells were analyzed to stand in for the pre-selection repertoire. TCRdb stores this immuneACCESS table with in-frame sequences only. Part of the clones is absent; in the studies checked, under half of the shortfall reflects unresolved V genes, and no reason is known for the rest. D and trimming come from the DNA, and the V and J calls and clone size come from that table. Within this sample are some 230,000 clones, with over 8.5% of them counted one time only. The top ten constitute 0.03% to 0.035% of the sample.

A single peripheral blood draw of 90 to 150 mL on average was collected from each donor into heparinised tubes. Naive, central memory, regulatory and stem cell-like memory CD4+ T cells were sorted on a BD FACSAria II using a panel including CD45RO, CCR7, CD25, CD127, CD95 and CD27. Purity was above 95% for every sorted population. PBMCs were separated immediately by Lymphoprep density gradient centrifugation and were stained directly, without being cultured. To minimize batch effects, samples were stained and sorted in pairs, one healthy donor with one patient per experiment. This clone was observed a handful of times. There is no known antigen for this receptor. At one end, the junction sequence differs from germline, possibly due to a read error. Study-level results and caveats: A moderate but significant shortening of TCRB CDR3 length was observed in type 1 diabetes patients in all four CD4+ subsets. At VDJ recombination sites, patients with type 1 diabetes made fewer insertions and deleted more nucleotides, a pattern implying thymic rearrangement abnormalities. PCR may preferentially amplify shorter templates, but because patient and control samples were amplified and corrected together, any resulting skew would affect both groups equally. Only small numbers of individuals were included in the HLA sub-analyses, which left unresolved whether HLA type had any influence on TCRB rearrangement. Because cDNA rather than genomic DNA was sequenced, highly expressing activated cells could have been over-represented, although no difference in activation and CD3 levels was found between groups. The naive, central memory and regulatory TCRB repertoires appeared to resemble one another more closely among patients than among healthy donors.

There are 17 amino acids in the CDR3, from cysteine to phenylalanine inclusive. CDR3 DNA only is kept here, 51 bases in frame from base 1. CDR1 and CDR2 (MDHEN, SYDVKM) derive from the germline V gene. Sequenced: naive CD4+ T cells from blood. In the paper's terms, the cell subset or site label means: true naive CD4+ T cells. The chain links TRBV28 with TRBJ2-1, with TRBD2 perhaps the D gene, on 7 matching bases. The TCR comes from a young woman in good health. The bases are TGTGCCAGCAGCTTATTAGCGCGGGGGCGAGCGAAGGATGAGCAGTTCTTC. This codes for CASSLLARGRAKDEQFF.